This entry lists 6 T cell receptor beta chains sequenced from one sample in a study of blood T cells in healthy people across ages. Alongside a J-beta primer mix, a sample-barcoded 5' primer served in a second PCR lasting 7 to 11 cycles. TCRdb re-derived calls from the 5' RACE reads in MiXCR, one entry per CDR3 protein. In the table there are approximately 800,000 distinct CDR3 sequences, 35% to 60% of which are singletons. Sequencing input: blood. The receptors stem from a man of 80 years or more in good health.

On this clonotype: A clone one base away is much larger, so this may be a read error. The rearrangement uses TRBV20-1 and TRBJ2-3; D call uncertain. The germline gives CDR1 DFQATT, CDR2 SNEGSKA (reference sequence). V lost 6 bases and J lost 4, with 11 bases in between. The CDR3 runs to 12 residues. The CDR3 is CSAPLNPDTQYF. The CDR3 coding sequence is TGCAGTGCCCCACTAAACCCAGATACGCAGTATTTT.

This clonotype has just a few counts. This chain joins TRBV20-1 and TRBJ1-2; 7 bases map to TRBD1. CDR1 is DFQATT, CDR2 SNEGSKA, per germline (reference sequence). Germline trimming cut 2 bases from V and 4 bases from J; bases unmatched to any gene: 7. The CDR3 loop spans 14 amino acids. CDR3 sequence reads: CSARTDREGYGYTF. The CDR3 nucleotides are TGCAGTGCTAGAACCGACAGGGAGGGCTATGGCTACACCTTC.

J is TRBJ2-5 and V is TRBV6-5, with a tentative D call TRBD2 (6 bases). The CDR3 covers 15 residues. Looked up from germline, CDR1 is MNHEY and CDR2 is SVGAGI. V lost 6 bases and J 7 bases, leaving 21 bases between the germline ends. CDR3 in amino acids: CASRFDGLAEGTQYF. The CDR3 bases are TGTGCCAGCAGATTCGACGGACTGGCGGAGGGGACCCAGTACTTC.

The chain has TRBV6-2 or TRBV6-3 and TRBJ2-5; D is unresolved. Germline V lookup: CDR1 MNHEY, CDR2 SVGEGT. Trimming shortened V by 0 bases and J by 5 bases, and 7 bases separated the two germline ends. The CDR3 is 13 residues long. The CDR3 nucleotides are TGTGCCAGCAGTTACTCCGATCCGGAGACCCAGTACTTC. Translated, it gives CASSYSDPETQYF.

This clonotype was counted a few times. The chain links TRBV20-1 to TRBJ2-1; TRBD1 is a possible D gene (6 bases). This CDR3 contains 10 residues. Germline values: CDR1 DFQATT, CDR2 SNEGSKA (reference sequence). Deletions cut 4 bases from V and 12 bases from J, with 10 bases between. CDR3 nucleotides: TGCAGTGCTACAGGGGCAGTGCAGTTCTTC. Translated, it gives CSATGAVQFF.

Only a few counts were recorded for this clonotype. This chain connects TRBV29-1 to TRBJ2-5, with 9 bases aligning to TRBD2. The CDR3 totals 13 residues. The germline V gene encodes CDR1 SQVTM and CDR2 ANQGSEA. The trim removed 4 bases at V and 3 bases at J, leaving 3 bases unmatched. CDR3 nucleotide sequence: TGCAGCGTTGGCGGGGGGGCTGAAGAGACCCAGTACTTC. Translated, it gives CSVGGGAEETQYF. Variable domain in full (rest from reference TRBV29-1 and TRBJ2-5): SAVISQKPSRDICQRGTSLTIQCQVDSQVTMMFWYRQQPGQSLTLIATANQGSEATYESGFVIDKFPISRPNLTFSTLTVSNMSPEDSSIYLCSVGGGAEETQYFGPGTRLLVL.